The clone carrying this TCR beta chain was seen more than once but under ten times. The antigen remains unidentified. The CDR3 has 15 residues. The germline gives CDR1 GTSNPN, CDR2 SVGIG (reference sequence). V lost 3 bases to trimming and J lost 0 bases; unmatched junction nucleotides: 3. The data originate from a study of beta chain features in type 1 diabetes. Study-level findings and limits: When VDJ junctions were examined, type 1 diabetes patients showed fewer insertions and more deletions. All four CD4+ subsets from Type 1 diabetes patients carried moderately but significantly shorter TCRB CDR3s.

Central memory, naive, regulatory and stem cell-like memory CD4+ cells were sorted by CD45RO/CCR7/CD25/CD127/CD95/CD27. The isolated RNA, all of it, was reverse transcribed, so expressed TCRB transcripts were what got sequenced. The method was immunoSEQ multiplex PCR; TCRdb's version includes in-frame clones alone and lacks a portion of them. The data hold around 250,000 clones, with about 20% observed a single time. The chain combines TRBV30 with TRBJ2-1; TRBD2 aligns across 9 bases. This clonotype was obtained from a woman in her forties with type 1 diabetes. The sequenced sample consisted of naive CD4+ T cells from blood. In DNA, the CDR3 is TGTGCCTGGAGGTTTAGCGGGAGCTCCTACAATGAGCAGTTCTTC. Residues: CAWRFSGSSYNEQFF. Full variable domain (rest looked up from reference TRBV30 and TRBJ2-1): SQTIHQWPATLVQPVGSPLSLECTVEGTSNPNLYWYRQAAGRGLQLLFYSVGIGQISSEVPQNLSASRPQDRQFILSSKKLLLSDSGFYLCAWRFSGSSYNEQFFGPGTRLTVL.